Sequencing of this TCR beta chain was carried out in a study of cytomegalovirus exposure and HLA in healthy donors. Study findings and constraints: Later examination showed HLA-associated TCR beta chains had greater clonal expansion than equally common others. The study listed about 150 cytomegalovirus-associated TCR beta chains. Versus the roughly 690-donor mean, an Asian-associated ancestry cluster reportedly showed fewer N-insertions in a later analysis.

The PCR contained 60 Vbeta and 13 Jbeta primers. Assay used: immunoSEQ multiplex PCR; TCRdb lists only in-frame clones, some missing. The table shows 150,000 to 200,000 clones, with 81% occurring only once. The junction had 7 bases not matched to a gene; V was cut back by 4 bases and J by 7 bases. Germline lookup yields CDR1 SGHRS and CDR2 YFSETQ. The CDR3 runs to 13 residues. This clone was seen once. No antigen is known for it. This receptor was identified in a man younger than 35 in good health and CMV-seronegative. The chain has TRBV5-1 and TRBJ1-1; TRBD1 matches 7 bases. Specimen: PBMCs. In DNA form, the CDR3 reads TGCGCCAGCAGCCCTGACAGGGACGATGAAGCTTTCTTT. It codes for CASSPDRDDEAFF.